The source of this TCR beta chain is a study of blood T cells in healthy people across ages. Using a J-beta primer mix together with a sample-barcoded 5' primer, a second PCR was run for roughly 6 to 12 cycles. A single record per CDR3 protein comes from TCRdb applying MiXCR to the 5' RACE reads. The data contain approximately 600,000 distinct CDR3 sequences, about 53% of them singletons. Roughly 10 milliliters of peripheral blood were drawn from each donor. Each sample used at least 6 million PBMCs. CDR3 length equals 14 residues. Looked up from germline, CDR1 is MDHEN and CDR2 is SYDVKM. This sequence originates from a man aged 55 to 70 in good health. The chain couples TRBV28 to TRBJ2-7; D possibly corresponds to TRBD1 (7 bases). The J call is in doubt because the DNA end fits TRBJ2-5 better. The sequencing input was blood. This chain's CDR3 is CASSSTGRGETQYF. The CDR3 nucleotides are TGTGCCAGCAGTTCGACAGGGCGGGGAGAGACCCAGTACTTC.